This T cell receptor beta chain was captured in a study of shared clonotypes between healthy human individuals. Across the whole study: The plates for each donor numbered three CD4 naive, three CD4 memory, two CD8 naive and one CD8 memory. Points from the study as a whole: About 5% of naive CD4 clonotypes were shared across a handful of donors.

The CDR3 spans 14 residues. Germline CDR1 reads MNHEY; CDR2 reads SVGAGI. The V end lost 0 bases, the J end lost 9 bases, and 14 bases lay between the germline ends. The run depth of the assay was deep. Sequenced by immunoSEQ multiplex PCR; TCRdb stores in-frame clones only, minus some. The sample consists of about 300,000 clones, 74% of them appearing once. In the case of this clone: Its antigen is undetermined.

The sequencing sample was made of memory CD4+ T cells sorted from blood. Subset in this sample: CD45RA-negative fraction. The sequence derives from a man aged 25 to 45 in good health. The J gene is TRBJ1-2, the V gene TRBV6-5; no clear D. CDR3 nucleotides: TGTGCCAGCAGTTACTCACAGAGCCCCTACAGCTACACCTTC. Amino acids: CASSYSQSPYSYTF.